The entry that follows covers one T cell receptor (beta chain) sequence. Its antigen is unknown. Nothing much larger sits one base from this clone, and base qualities are not available. The sample is drawn from a study of T cells in Graves' hyperthyroidism and ophthalmopathy (dated by TCRdb to the late 2010s). A note on the overall study: A discovery cohort of fewer than 110 patients, 43 with Graves' ophthalmopathy and approximately 57 with stable Graves' hyperthyroidism, was used to find distinguishing TCR V-J signatures. The paper reports TCR Vbeta CDR3 sequencing of some 140 peripheral blood samples: approximately 41 ophthalmopathy, 70 to 85 hyperthyroidism and approximately 17 progressor patients. An independent validation cohort of around 19 hyperthyroidism patients and over 15 patients who later progressed to ophthalmopathy tested prospective prediction of ophthalmopathy. The roughly 91 discovery patients were randomly divided into training and test sets at a 7:3 ratio. After sampling, hyperthyroidism patients received methimazole starting at 30 mg daily, and ophthalmopathy patients received high-dose intravenous methylprednisolone. Thyroid tissue and blood T-cell repertoires from roughly 6 Graves' hyperthyroidism patients were also compared in the study.

The TCR beta CDR3 regions were amplified from the RNA transcripts. A first-round RT-PCR of the TCR CDR3 used the HTBI primer set with the Qiagen OneStep RT-PCR kit. Libraries were constructed in a second round of multiplex PCR, after which size selection and purification were carried out. Libraries were sequenced paired-end with 100 bp reads on an Illumina HiSeq2000. The authors' pipeline ran thus. SOAPnuke was used to process the raw data, with reads discarded if the reads contained adapters or uncalled bases, had a mean Phred below 15, or lacked an exact constant-primer or identifier match. High-quality paired reads were merged with COPE v1.2.5, and unique nucleotide sequences were defined as clonotypes. Clonotypes were aligned to IMGT TRBV, TRBD and TRBJ reference segments using MiTCR v1.1. Analysis was restricted to V-J combinations with a frequency above 0.0001, which covered about 99% of repertoires. The TCS score was defined as the ratio of F50 (clonal expansion) to E x V (chaos), calculated using BLOSUM62-based TCRdist between CDR3 peptides within each V-J. Welch's t-statistics and random forest reduced roughly 540 V-J features to about 12, which were used in a naive Bayes classifier (R e1071). TCRdb reran the public reads through fastp at Q25 and MiXCR, keeping productive beta chains. Merged by CDR3 protein, the rows form single entries marked with the most common genes and DNA. The V and J calls shown here were made by TCRdb, not taken from the authors' results. The sample profile shows under 700,000 distinct CDR3 sequences; 46% of them were found once. The ten top clones hold roughly 8.2% of the sample.

Inclusive of the bounding cysteine and phenylalanine, the CDR3 is 15 residues long. Only the CDR3 region is kept as DNA, spanning 45 bases read in frame from base 1. V is cut by 6 bases and J by 5 bases, and the space between the germline ends is 14 bases. Via the germline V gene, CDR1 is SNHLY and CDR2 FYNNEI. What the study reported, not specific to this receptor: No statistical method was used to set the sample size in advance, and investigators knew the group allocation. A 13 V-J signature model separated ophthalmopathy from stable hyperthyroidism, with about 90% sensitivity and just under 84% specificity in cross-validation and 80%/75% in testing. In validation, progression to ophthalmopathy was predicted by the model with 70.59% sensitivity and 72% to 80% specificity, a median of approximately 6.5 months before onset. Blood samples also contained most of the expanded thyroid clonotypes (frequency above 0.001), which suggests that blood repertoires may reflect thyroid immune responses.

A patient counted as having stable Graves' hyperthyroidism if no progression to ophthalmopathy occurred over 18 months of follow-up. Hyperthyroidism patients were aged 18 to 65 years and newly diagnosed, with disease duration of less than 2 months. Patients with uncontrolled infections, other autoimmune diseases, pregnancy or lactation were excluded. Diagnoses were established on the basis of clinical symptoms, serum thyroxine and TRAb, thyroid ultrasound, and orbital computed tomography. Total RNA was extracted using Trizol reagent, and RNA quality was assessed on an Agilent 2100 Bioanalyzer. The sequence derives from a young woman with Graves' hyperthyroidism. Donor details come from another sample of the same person, matched by shared clones. The specimen sequenced was peripheral blood or thyroid tissue (not recorded which). The sequence is built from TRBV2 and TRBJ1-6, and perhaps TRBD1 as D gene, on 5 matching bases. The CDR3 region: CASSFDSPNNSPLHF. In nucleotide form, the sequence is TGTGCCAGCAGCTTCGACAGCCCCAATAATTCACCCCTCCACTTT.